This TCR beta chain stems from a study of glioma-infiltrating T cells. The iRepertoire nested amplicon-rescue multiplex PCR amplified TCR alpha and beta CDR3s from RNA. A single record per CDR3 protein comes from TCRdb applying MiXCR to the multiplex PCR reads. Here the sample spans some 180,000 distinct CDR3 sequences, about 31% being singletons. The CDR3 covers 15 residues. V lost 6 bases, J lost 3 bases, and 18 bases lay in between. Looked up from germline, CDR1 is SGHNT and CDR2 is YYREEE (reference sequence). This clonotype was found once. A much larger clone sits a single nucleotide away, making a read error possible.

The receptor's source is a human donor with low-grade glioma or glioblastoma, undergoing nonglioma brain surgery, or in good health (not recorded which). Sequencing input: glioma tissue, nonneoplastic brain tissue, or PBMCs (not recorded which). The rearrangement links TRBV5-4 to TRBJ2-5; D not certain. The CDR3 protein is CASTDFTVRKETQYF. DNA of the CDR3: TGTGCCAGCACCGATTTCACCGTGAGAAAAGAGACCCAGTACTTC.